Listed below are T cell receptor beta chains from one sample, sequenced in a study of neoadjuvant anti-PD-1 for oral cavity cancer. The repertoire was sequenced with immunoSEQ multiplex PCR; TCRdb's copy has only in-frame clones and lacks some. The repertoire holds 40,000 to 50,000 clones, with 77% as singletons. Sequencing used PBMCs, obtained after nivolumab (anti-PD-1) treatment. The receptors were gathered from a person aged 35-79 years with oral cavity squamous cell carcinoma. The conserved cysteine and the conserved F or W are not part of the CDR3 here.

>TRBV6-5
ASSPHRDNEKLF
>TRBV28
ASSLVMNTEAF
>TRBV15
ATSRGTGETGELF
>TRBV27
ASSFPPGQEY
>TRBV27
ASSLGQGAIYEQY
>TRBV6-6
ASSYLGQGSNQPQH
>TRBV5-4
ASSFGRSTDTQY
>TRBV29-1
SVVYTGGTDTQY
>TRBV29-1
SVDGDRITDTQY
>TRBV6-1
ASSEGAAYNEQF
>TRBV2
ASSEEQGARSEQF
>TRBV15
ATSSPGQETQY
>TRBV7-9
ASSSGADYEQF
>TRBV18
ASSLPLGQGNTEAF
>TRBV19
ASSIEGSGRNEQY
>TRBV6-6
ASSYGGGGETQY
>TRBV5-1
ASSFRSSGTHEQY
>TRBV9
ASSVDGAGRANYGYT
>TRBV27
ASSLRGPGANVLT
>TRBV4-1
ASSYLRENYEQY
>TRBV27
ASIRTGRLNTEAF
>TRBV10-3
AISESVLDRDNSPLH
>TRBV6-5
ASSSDVAGGPHEQF
>TRBV7-6
ASSLPRDRGRGNTGELF
>TRBV2
ASSESGLPSTDTQY
>TRBV20-1
SASGTHEQY
>TRBV5-1
ASSLEGPSYEQY
>TRBV6-5
ASISRRSTEAF
>TRBV29-1
SVTGEETQY
>TRBV5-4
ASRYQREQF